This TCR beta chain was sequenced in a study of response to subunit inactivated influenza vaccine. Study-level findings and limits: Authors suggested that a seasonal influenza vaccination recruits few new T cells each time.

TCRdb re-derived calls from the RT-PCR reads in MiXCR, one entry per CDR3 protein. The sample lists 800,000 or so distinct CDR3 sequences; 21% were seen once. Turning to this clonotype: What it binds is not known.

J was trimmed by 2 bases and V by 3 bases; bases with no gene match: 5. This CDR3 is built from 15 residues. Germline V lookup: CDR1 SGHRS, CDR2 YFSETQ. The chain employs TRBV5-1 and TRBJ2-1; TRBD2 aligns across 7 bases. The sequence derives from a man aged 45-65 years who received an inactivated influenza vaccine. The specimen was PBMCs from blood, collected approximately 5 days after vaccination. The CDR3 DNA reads TGCGCCAGCAGCTGGACGGGGGGAGCCTACAATGAGCAGTTCTTC. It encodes CASSWTGGAYNEQFF.